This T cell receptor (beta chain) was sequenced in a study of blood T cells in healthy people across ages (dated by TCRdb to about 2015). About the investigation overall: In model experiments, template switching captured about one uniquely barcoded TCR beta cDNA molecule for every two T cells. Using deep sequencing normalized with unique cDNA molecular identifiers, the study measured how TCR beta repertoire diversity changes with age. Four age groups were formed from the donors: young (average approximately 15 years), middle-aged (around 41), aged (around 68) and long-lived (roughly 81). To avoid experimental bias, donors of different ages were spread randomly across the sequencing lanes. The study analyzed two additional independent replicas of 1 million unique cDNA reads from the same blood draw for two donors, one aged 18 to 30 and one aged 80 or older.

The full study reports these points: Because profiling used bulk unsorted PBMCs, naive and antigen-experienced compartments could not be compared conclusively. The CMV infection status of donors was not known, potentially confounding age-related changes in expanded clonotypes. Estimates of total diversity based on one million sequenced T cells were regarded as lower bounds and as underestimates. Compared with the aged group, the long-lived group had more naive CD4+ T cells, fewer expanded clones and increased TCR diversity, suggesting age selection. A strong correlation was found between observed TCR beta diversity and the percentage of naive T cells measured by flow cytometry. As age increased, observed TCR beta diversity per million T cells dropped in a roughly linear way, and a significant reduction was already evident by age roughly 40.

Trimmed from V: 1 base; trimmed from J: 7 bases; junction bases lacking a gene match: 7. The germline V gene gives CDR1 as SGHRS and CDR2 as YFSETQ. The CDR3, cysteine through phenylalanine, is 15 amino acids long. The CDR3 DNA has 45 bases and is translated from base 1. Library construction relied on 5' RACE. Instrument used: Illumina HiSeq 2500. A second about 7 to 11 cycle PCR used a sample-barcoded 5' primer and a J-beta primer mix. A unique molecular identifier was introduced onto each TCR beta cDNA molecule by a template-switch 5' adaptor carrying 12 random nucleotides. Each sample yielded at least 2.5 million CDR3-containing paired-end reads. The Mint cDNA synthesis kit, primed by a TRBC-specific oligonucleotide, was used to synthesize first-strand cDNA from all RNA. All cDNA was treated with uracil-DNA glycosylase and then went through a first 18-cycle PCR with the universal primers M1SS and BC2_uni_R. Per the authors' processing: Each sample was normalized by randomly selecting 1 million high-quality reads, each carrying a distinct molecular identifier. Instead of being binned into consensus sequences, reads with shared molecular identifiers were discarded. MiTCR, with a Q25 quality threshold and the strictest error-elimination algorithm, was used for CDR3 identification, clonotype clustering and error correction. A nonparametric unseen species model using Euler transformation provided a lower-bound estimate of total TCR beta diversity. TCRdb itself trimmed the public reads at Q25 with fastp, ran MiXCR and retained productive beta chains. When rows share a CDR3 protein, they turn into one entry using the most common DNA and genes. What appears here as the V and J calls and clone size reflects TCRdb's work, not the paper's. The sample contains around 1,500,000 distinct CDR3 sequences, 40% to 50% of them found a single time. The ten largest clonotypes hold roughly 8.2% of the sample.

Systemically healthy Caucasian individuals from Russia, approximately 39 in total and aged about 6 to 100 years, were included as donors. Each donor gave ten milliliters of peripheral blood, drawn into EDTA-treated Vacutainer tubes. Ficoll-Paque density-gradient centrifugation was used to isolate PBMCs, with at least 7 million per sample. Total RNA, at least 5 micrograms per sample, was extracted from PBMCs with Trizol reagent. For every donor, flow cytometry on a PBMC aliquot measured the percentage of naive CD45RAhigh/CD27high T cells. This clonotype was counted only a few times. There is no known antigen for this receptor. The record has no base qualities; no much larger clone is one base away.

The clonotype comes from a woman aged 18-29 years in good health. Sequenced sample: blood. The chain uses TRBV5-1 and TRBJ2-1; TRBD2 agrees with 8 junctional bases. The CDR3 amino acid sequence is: CASSLHRGGENEQFF. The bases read TGCGCCAGCAGCTTGCATCGGGGGGGCGAGAATGAGCAGTTCTTC.